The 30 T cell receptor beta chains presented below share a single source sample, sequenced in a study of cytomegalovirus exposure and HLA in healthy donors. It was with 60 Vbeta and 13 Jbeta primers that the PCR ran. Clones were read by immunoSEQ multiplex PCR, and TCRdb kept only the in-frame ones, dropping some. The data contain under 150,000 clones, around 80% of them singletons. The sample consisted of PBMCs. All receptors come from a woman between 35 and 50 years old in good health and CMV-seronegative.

The CDR3, as DNA: TGTGCCAGCAGCCTGGACCCCCAGGGATCCTACGAGCAGTACTTC. This codes for CASSLDPQGSYEQYF. The V call is TRBV6-6, the J call TRBJ2-7; TRBD1 might be the D (5 bases). Trimming shortened V by 6 bases and J by 1 base, and 16 bases separated the two germline ends. This CDR3 has 15 residues. The germline gives CDR1 MNHNY, CDR2 SVGAGI (reference sequence).

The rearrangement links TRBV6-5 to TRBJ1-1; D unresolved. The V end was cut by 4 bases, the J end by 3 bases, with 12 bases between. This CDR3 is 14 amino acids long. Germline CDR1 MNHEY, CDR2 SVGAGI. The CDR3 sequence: CASSFEARHTEAFF. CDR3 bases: TGTGCCAGCAGTTTCGAGGCAAGGCACACTGAAGCTTTCTTT.

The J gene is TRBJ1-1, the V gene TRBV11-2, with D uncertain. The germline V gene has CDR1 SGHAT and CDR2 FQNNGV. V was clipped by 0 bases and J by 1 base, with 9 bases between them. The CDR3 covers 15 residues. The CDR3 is CASSLDSGSNTEAFF. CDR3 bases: TGTGCCAGCAGCTTAGATAGCGGGTCGAACACTGAAGCTTTCTTT.

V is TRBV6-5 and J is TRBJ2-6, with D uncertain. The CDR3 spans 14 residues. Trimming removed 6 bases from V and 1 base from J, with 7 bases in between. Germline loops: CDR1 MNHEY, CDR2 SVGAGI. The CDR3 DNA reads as TGTGCCAGCAGACAAAATTCTGGGGCCAACGTCCTGACTTTC. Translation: CASRQNSGANVLTF.

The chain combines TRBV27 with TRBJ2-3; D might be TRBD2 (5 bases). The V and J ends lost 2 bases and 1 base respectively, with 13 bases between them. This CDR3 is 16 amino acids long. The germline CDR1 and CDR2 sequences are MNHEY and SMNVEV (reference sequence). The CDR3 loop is CASSLRSGSRTDTQYF. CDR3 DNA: TGTGCCAGCAGTTTAAGGTCGGGGAGCCGCACAGATACGCAGTATTTT.

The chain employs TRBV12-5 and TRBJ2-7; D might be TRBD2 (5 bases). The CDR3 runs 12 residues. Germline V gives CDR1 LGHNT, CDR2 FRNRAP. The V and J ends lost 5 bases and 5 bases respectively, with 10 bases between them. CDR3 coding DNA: TGTGCTAGTGGTGCCACCGGGGACGAGCAGTACTTC. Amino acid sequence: CASGATGDEQYF.

The CDR3 loop is CASRKDRLPFNTEAFF. CDR3 sequence (DNA): TGTGCCAGCAGGAAAGACAGGCTCCCGTTTAACACTGAAGCTTTCTTT. The chain recombines TRBV2 with TRBJ1-1, with D possibly being TRBD1 (6 bases). V was cut by 6 bases and J by 2 bases, with 19 bases left in between. The germline V gene encodes CDR1 SNHLY and CDR2 FYNNEI. This CDR3 comprises 16 residues.

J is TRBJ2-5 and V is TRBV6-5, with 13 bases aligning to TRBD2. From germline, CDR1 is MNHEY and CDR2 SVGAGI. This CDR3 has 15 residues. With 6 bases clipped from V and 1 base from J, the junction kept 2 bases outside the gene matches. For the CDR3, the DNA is TGTGCCAGCAGCCGGACTAGCGGGGGCCAAGAGACCCAGTACTTC. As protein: CASSRTSGGQETQYF.

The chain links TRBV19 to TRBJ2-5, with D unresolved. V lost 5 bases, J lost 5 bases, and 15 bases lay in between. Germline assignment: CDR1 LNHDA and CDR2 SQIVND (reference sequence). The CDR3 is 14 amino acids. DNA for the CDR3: TGTGCCAGTAGTTTTCCGACTCTACCCGAGACCCAGTACTTC. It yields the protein CASSFPTLPETQYF.

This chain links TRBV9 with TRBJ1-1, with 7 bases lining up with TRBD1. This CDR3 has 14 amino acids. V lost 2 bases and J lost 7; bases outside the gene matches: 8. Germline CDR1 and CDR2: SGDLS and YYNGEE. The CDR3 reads CASSVGGDSYEAFF. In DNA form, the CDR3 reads TGTGCCAGCAGCGTGGGCGGGGACAGTTATGAAGCTTTCTTT.

For the CDR3, the DNA is TGTGCCAGCAGCGCCGCACTGACCGGGACTAGCGTCTACGAGCAGTACTTC. Protein product: CASSAALTGTSVYEQYF. The V gene is TRBV9, the J gene TRBJ2-7, with 10 bases aligning to TRBD2. The trim removed 3 bases at V and 3 bases at J, leaving 12 bases unmatched. In germline, CDR1 is SGDLS, CDR2 YYNGEE. This CDR3 spans 17 amino acids. Drawing the rest from reference TRBV9 and TRBJ2-7, the complete variable domain is DSGVTQTPKHLITATGQRVTLRCSPRSGDLSVYWYQQSLDQGLQFLIQYYNGEERAKGNILERFSAQQFPDLHSELNLSSLELGDSALYFCASSAALTGTSVYEQYFGPGTRLTVT.

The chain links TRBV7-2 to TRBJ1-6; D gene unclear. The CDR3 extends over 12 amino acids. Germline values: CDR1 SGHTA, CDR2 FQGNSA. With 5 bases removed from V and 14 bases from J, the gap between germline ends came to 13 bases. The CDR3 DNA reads TGTGCCAGCAGCCCATCCCTCCCGGCCCTCCACTTT. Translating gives CASSPSLPALHF.

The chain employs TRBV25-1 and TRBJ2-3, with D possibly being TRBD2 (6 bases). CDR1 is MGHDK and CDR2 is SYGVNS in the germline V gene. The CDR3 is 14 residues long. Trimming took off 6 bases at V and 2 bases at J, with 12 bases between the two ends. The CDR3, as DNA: TGTGCCAGCAGATCGGAGGGGCACACAGATACGCAGTATTTT. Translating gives CASRSEGHTDTQYF.

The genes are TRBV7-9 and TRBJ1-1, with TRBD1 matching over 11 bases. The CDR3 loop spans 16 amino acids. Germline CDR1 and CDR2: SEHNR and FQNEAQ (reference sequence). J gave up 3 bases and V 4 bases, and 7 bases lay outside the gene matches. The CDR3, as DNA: TGTGCCAGCAGCTCACCCTGGGACAGGGGGTACACTGAAGCTTTCTTT. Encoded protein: CASSSPWDRGYTEAFF. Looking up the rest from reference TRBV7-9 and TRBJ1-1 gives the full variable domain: DTGVSQNPRHKITKRGQNVTFRCDPISEHNRLYWYRQTLGQGPEFLTYFQNEAQLEKSRLLSDRFSAERPKGSFSTLEIQRTEQGDSAMYLCASSSPWDRGYTEAFFGQGTRLTVV.

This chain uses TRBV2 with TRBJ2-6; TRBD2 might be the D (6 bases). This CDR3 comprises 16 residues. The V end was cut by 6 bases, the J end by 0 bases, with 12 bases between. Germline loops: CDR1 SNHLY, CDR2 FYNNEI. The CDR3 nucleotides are TGTGCCAGCAGGGGGGGACCGAACTCTGGGGCCAACGTCCTGACTTTC. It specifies CASRGGPNSGANVLTF.

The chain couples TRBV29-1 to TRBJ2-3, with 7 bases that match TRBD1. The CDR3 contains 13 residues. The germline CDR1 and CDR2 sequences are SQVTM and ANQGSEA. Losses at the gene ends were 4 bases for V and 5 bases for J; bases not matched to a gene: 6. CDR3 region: CSVGPTGQDTQYF. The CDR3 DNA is TGCAGCGTTGGCCCGACAGGGCAAGATACGCAGTATTTT.

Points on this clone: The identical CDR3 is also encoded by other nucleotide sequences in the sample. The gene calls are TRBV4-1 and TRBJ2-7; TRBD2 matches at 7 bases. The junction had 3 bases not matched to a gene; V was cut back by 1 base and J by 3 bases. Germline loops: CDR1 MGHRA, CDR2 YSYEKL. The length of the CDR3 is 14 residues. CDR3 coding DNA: TGCGCCAGCAGCCAAGGGGGGAGGGACTACGAGCAGTACTTC. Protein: CASSQGGRDYEQYF.

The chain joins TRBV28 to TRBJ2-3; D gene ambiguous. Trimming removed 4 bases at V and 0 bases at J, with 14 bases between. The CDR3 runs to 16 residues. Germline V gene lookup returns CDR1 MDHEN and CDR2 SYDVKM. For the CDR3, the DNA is TGTGCCAGCAGTTCCCTTTCCAGTCTCAGCACAGATACGCAGTATTTT. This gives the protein CASSSLSSLSTDTQYF.

Here the CDR3 reads CASVPGQGALGDEKLFF. Written as DNA, the CDR3 is TGTGCCAGCGTCCCGGGACAGGGGGCCCTGGGAGATGAAAAACTGTTTTTT. The V and J genes are TRBV2 and TRBJ1-4, with 12 bases identical to TRBD1. Germline assignment: CDR1 SNHLY and CDR2 FYNNEI. The V segment lost 8 bases and the J segment 6 bases; nucleotides outside the gene matches: 13. This CDR3 is built from 17 residues.

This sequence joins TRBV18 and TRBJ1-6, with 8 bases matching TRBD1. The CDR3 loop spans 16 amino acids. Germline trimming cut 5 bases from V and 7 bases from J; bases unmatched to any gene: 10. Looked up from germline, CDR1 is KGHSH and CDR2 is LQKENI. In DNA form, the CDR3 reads TGTGCCAGCTCAACAGACCGACAGGGGAACAATTCACCCCTCCACTTT. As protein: CASSTDRQGNNSPLHF. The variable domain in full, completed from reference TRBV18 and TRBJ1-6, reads NAGVMQNPRHLVRRRGQEARLRCSPMKGHSHVYWYRQLPEEGLKFMVYLQKENIIDESGMPKERFSAEFPKEGPSILRIQQVVRGDSAAYFCASSTDRQGNNSPLHFGNGTRLTVT.

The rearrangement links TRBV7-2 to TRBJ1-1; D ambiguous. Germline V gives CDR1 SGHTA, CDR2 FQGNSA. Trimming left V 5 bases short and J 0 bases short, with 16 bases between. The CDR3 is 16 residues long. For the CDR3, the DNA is TGTGCCAGCAGCCCTCGGACCGGGATTATGAACACTGAAGCTTTCTTT. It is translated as CASSPRTGIMNTEAFF.

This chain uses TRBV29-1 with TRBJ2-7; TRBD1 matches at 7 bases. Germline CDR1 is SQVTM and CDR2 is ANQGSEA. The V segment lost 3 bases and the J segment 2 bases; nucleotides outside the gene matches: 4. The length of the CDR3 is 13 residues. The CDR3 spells CSVDTGAAYEQYF. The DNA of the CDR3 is TGCAGCGTTGATACAGGGGCCGCCTACGAGCAGTACTTC.

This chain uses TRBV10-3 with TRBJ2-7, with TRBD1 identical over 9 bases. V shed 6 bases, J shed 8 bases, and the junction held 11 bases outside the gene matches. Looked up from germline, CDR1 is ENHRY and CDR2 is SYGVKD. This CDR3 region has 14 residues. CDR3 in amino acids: CAISVGTGPLQQYF. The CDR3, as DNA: TGTGCCATCAGCGTCGGGACAGGGCCTCTTCAGCAGTACTTC.

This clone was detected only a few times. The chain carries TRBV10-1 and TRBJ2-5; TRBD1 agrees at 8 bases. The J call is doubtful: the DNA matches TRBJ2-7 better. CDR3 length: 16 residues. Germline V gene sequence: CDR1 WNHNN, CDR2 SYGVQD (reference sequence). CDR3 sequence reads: CASSESGTGPNYEQYF. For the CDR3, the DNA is TGCGCCAGCAGTGAGTCGGGGACAGGACCCAACTACGAGCAGTACTTC.

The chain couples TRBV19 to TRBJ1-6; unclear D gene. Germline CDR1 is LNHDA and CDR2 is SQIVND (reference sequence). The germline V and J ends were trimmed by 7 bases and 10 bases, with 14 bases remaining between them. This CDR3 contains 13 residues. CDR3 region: CASKGLSESPLHF. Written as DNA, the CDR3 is TGTGCCAGTAAAGGACTTTCGGAGTCACCCCTCCACTTT.

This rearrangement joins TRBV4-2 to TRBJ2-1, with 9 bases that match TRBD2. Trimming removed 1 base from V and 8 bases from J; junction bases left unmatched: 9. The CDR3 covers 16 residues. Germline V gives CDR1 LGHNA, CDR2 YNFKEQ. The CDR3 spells CASSQAPPGGGDEQFF. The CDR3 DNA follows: TGTGCCAGCAGCCAAGCCCCGCCCGGCGGGGGGGATGAGCAGTTCTTC.

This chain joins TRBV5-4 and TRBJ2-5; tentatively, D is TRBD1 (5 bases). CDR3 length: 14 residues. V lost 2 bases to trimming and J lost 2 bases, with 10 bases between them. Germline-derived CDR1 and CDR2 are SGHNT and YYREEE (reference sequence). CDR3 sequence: CASSFDDSQETQYF. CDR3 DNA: TGTGCCAGCAGCTTTGACGACAGTCAAGAGACCCAGTACTTC.

The CDR3 DNA reads TGTGCCAGCAGTCCACTCGCGGACTACGAGCAGTACTTC. Its translation is CASSPLADYEQYF. The V call is TRBV27, the J call TRBJ2-7, with unresolved D. The CDR3 has 13 amino acids. Germline assignment: CDR1 MNHEY and CDR2 SMNVEV (reference sequence). Trimming pared 5 bases from V and 3 bases from J, leaving 11 bases between.

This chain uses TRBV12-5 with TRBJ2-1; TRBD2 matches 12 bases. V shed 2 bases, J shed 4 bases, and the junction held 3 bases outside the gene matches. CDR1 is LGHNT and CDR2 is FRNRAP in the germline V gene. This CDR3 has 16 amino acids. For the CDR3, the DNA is TGTGCTAGTGGTTTGACTAGCGGGGGGTTTTACAATGAGCAGTTCTTC. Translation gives CASGLTSGGFYNEQFF.

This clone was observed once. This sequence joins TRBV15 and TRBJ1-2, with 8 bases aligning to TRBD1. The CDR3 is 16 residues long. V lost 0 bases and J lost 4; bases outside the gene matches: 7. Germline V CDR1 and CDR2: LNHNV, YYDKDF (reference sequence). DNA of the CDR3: TGTGCCACCAGCAGAGATTTTGGACAGGGAGGCTATGGCTACACCTTC. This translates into CATSRDFGQGGYGYTF.